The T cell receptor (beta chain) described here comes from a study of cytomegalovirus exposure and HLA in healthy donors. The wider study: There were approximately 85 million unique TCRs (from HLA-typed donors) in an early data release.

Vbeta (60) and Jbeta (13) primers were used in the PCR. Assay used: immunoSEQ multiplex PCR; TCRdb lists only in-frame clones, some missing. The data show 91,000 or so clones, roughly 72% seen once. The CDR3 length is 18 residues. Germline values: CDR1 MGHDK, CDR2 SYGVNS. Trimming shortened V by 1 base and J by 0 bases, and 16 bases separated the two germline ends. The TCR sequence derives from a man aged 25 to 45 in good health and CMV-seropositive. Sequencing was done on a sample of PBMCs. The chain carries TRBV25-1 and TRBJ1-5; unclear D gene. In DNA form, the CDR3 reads TGTGCCAGCAGTGAATTATGGCGGAGACGTTATAGCAATCAGCCCCAGCATTTT. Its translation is CASSELWRRRYSNQPQHF.